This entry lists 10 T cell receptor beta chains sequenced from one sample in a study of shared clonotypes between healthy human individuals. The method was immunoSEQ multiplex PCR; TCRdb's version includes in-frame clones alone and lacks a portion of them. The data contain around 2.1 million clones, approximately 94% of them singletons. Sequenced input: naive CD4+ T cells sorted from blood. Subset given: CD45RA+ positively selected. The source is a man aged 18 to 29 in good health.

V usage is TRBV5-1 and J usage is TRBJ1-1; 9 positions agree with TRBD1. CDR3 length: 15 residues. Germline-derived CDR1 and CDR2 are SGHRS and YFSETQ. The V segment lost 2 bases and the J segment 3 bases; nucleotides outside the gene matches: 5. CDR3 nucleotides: TGCGCCAGCAGCTTACAGGGGGCTGGGGACACTGAAGCTTTCTTT. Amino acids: CASSLQGAGDTEAFF.

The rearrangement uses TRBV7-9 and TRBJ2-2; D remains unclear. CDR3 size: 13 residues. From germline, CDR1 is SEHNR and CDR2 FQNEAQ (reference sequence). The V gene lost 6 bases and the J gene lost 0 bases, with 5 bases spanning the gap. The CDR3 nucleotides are TGTGCCAGCAGTTTTACGAACACCGGGGAGCTGTTTTTT. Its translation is CASSFTNTGELFF.

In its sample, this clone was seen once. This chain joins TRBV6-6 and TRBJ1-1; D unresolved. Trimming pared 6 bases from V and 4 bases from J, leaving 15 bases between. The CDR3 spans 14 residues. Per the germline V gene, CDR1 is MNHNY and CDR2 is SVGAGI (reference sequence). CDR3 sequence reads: CASRKATRSTEAFF. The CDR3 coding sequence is TGTGCCAGCAGGAAGGCTACTAGATCCACTGAAGCTTTCTTT.

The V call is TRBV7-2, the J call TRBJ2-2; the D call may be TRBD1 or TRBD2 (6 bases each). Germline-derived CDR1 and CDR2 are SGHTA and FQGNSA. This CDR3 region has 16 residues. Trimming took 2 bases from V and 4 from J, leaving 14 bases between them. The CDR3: CASSLTGAQGTGELFF. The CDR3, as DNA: TGTGCCAGCAGCTTAACGGGGGCACAGGGCACCGGGGAGCTGTTTTTT.

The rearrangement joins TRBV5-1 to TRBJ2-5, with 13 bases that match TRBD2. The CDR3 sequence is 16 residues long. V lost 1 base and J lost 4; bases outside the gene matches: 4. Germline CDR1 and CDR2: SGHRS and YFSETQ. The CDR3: CASSLTGLAGPETQYF. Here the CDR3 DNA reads TGCGCCAGCAGCTTGACGGGACTAGCGGGACCAGAGACCCAGTACTTC.

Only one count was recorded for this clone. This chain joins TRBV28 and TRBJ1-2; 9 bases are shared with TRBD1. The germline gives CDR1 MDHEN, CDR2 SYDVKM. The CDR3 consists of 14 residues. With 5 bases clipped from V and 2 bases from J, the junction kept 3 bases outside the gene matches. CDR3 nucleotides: TGTGCCAGCAGTACTACAGGGGGCAACTATGGCTACACCTTC. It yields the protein CASSTTGGNYGYTF.

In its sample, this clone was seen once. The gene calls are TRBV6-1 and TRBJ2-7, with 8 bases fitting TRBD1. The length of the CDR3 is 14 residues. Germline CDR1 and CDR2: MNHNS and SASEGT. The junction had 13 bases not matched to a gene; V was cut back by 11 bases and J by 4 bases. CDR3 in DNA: TGTGCCGGGGGTGTGGGGACAGGCCTTTACGAGCAGTACTTC. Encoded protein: CAGGVGTGLYEQYF.

The chain's CDR3 is CAISRTSGKGVEQFF. The CDR3 bases are TGTGCCATCAGTCGGACTAGCGGGAAGGGGGTGGAGCAGTTCTTC. This rearrangement joins TRBV10-3 to TRBJ2-1; 12 bases are a match to TRBD2. The junction had 9 bases not matched to a gene; V was cut back by 5 bases and J by 10 bases. CDR1 is ENHRY, CDR2 SYGVKD, per germline. There are 15 residues in the CDR3.

The CDR3 protein is CASSTGTGRSGNTIYF. The DNA of the CDR3 is TGTGCCAGCAGCACCGGAACAGGCCGCTCTGGAAACACCATATATTTT. The V and J genes are TRBV7-8 and TRBJ1-3; a weak D match, TRBD1 (5 bases). The germline gives CDR1 SGHVS, CDR2 FQNEAQ. Between the trimmed V and J ends, which lost 5 bases and 0 bases, there was a span of 14 bases. The CDR3 is 16 amino acids.

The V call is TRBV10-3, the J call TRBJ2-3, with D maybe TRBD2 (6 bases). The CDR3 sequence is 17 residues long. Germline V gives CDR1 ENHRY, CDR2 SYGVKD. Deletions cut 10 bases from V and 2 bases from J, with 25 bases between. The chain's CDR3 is CANWERAVPLHTDTQYF. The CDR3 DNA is TGTGCCAACTGGGAGCGGGCGGTTCCCCTTCACACAGATACGCAGTATTTT.